The subject of this entry is one T cell receptor beta chain. Its antigen is unknown. The data originate from a study of shared clonotypes between healthy human individuals. Whole-study findings and limits: Sequencing depth was a factor that was expected to affect clonotype sharing among donors. Though the depth was large, rarefaction showed that sorted-subset sequencing was incomplete. Among non-shared clonotypes, generation probabilities were lower than among those shared by all four donors.

Terminally differentiated effector memory CD45RA+ cells were excluded by CCR7 positive selection of CD45RO-negative cells. The authors ran the assay at deep level. Only in-frame clones appear in the TCRdb table, and some are missing; sequencing was by immunoSEQ multiplex PCR. The data contain roughly 850,000 clones, about 96% of them singletons. Germline V lookup: CDR1 SGDLS, CDR2 YYNGEE. The CDR3 has 13 residues. Trimming cost V 4 bases and J 6 bases, with 14 bases left between them. This sequence originates from a man aged 30 to 39 in good health. The rearrangement uses TRBV9 and TRBJ2-7; either TRBD1 or TRBD2 may fit D (5 bases each). The sequencing input was naive CD8+ T cells sorted from blood. CDR3 in DNA: TGTGCCAGCAGCCTCGGGGCAGGTGGCGAGCAGTACTTC. Translating gives CASSLGAGGEQYF.